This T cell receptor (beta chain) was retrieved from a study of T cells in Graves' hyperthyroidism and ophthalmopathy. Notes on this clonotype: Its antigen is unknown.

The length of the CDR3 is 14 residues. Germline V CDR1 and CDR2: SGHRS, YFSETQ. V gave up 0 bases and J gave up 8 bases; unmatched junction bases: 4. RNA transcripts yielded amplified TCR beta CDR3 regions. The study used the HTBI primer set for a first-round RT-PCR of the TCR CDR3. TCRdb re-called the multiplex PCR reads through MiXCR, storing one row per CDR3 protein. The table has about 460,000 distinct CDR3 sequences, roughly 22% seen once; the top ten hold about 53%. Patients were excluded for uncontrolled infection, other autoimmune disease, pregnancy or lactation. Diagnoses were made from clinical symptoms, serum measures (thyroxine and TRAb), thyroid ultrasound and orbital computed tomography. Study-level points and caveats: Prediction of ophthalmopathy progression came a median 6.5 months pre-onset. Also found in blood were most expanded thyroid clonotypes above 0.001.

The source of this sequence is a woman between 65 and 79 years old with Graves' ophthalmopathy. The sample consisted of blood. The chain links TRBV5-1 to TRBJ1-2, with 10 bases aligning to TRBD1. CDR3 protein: CASSLGQGARGYTF. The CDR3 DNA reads TGCGCCAGCAGCTTGGGACAGGGGGCAAGGGGCTACACCTTC.